The 27 T cell receptor beta chains below were found in one sample sequenced in a study of naive and memory T cell subsets. Ligated cDNA underwent four rounds of PCR with nested alpha and beta constant region primers and SP2. TCRdb called the 5' RACE reads again in MiXCR, with one record for every CDR3 protein. This sample yields about 56,000 distinct CDR3 sequences, of which about 8.3% are seen a single time; over 8% belongs to the top ten. An oligonucleotide containing a UMI was ligated to the 3' end of TCR cDNA. The source of these receptors is a female donor in good health.

The sample holds many counts of this clonotype. The chain couples TRBV20-1 to TRBJ2-3; 8 bases map to TRBD1. CDR1 is DFQATT and CDR2 is SNEGSKA in the germline V gene (reference sequence). Germline trimming cut 5 bases from V and 2 bases from J; bases unmatched to any gene: 3. The CDR3 spans 13 residues. CDR3 nucleotide sequence: TGCAGTGCTTGGGACAGGACCACAGATACGCAGTATTTT. It specifies CSAWDRTTDTQYF.

With respect to this clonotype: This may stem from a read error, because a much larger clone lies one nucleotide away. J is TRBJ2-5 and V is TRBV2; perhaps TRBD1 as D (7 bases). CDR3 size: 14 residues. V was shortened by 6 bases and J by 4 bases, with 15 bases between the two germline ends. Looked up from germline, CDR1 is SNHLY and CDR2 is FYNNEI. The CDR3 DNA is TGTGCCAGCAGAGATTACAGGGGAGGAGAGACCCAGTACTTC. Translated: CASRDYRGGETQYF.

The chain has TRBV3-1 and TRBJ1-1; D ambiguous. Trimming shortened V by 2 bases and J by 0 bases, and 4 bases separated the two germline ends. Germline V gene sequence: CDR1 LGHDT, CDR2 YNNKEL (reference sequence). The CDR3 is made up of 13 amino acids. The CDR3 region has the DNA TGTGCCAGCAGCCAATATCTGAACACTGAAGCTTTCTTT. This codes for CASSQYLNTEAFF.

Details on this clonotype: At one end, the junction sequence differs from germline, possibly due to a read error. The chain employs TRBV28 and TRBJ1-5; D gene uncertain. CDR3 size: 13 residues. Germline V gives CDR1 MDHEN, CDR2 SYDVKM. The CDR3: CASSRNSGQPQRF. In nucleotides, the CDR3 is TGTGCCAGCTCTCGGAATTCTGGTCAGCCCCAGCGTTTT.

This clonotype occurred many times. The V gene is TRBV5-5, the J gene TRBJ1-3, with 8 nucleotides matching TRBD1. Germline CDR1 is SGHKS and CDR2 is YYEKEE (reference sequence). V gave up 1 base and J gave up 4 bases; unmatched junction bases: 10. CDR3 length: 17 amino acids. The CDR3 nucleotides read TGTGCCAGCAGCTTGTCGTCAGGGGGCGATGACGGAAACACCATATATTTT. This sequence encodes CASSLSSGGDDGNTIYF.

Only a few counts were recorded for this clonotype. The V and J genes are TRBV6-5 and TRBJ1-1; no reliable D call. The length of the CDR3 is 12 residues. Germline V gene lookup returns CDR1 MNHEY and CDR2 SVGAGI. The V and J ends lost 1 base and 6 bases respectively, with 6 bases between them. The CDR3 sequence: CASSYCGSEAFF. CDR3 bases: TGTGCCAGCAGTTACTGTGGGTCTGAAGCTTTCTTT.

For this clonotype: A read error may be the cause here, since a much bigger clone is one base away. The chain joins TRBV5-6 to TRBJ2-4; weak D call: TRBD1 (6 bases). CDR1 is SGHDT, CDR2 YYEEEE, per germline. The CDR3 has 14 residues. Trimming took off 0 bases at V and 10 bases at J, with 14 bases between the two ends. CDR3 sequence: CASSLETGVKIQYF. As DNA, the CDR3 is TGTGCCAGCAGCTTGGAGACAGGTGTGAAAATTCAGTACTTC. The full variable domain, in which reference TRBV5-6 and TRBJ2-4 provide the parts outside the CDR3, is DAGVTQSPTHLIKTRGQQVTLRCSPKSGHDTVSWYQQALGQGPQFIFQYYEEEERQRGNFPDRFSGHQFPNYSSELNVNALLLGDSALYLCASSLETGVKIQYFGAGTRLSVL.

This clonotype was counted ten times or more. J is TRBJ1-5 and V is TRBV29-1; 9 nucleotides agree with TRBD1. The germline gives CDR1 SQVTM, CDR2 ANQGSEA. CDR3 length equals 15 residues. V dropped 6 bases and J dropped 3; count of bases not matched to a gene: 9. CDR3 sequence reads: CSVGLGTGFNQPQHF. CDR3 coding DNA: TGCAGCGTAGGCCTCGGGACAGGGTTCAATCAGCCCCAGCATTTT.

Note on this clonotype: The germline gene is not matched at one end of the junction; a read error may be the cause. The J gene is TRBJ1-1, the V gene TRBV20-1; D remains ambiguous. This CDR3 spans 10 amino acids. Germline CDR1 reads DFQATT; CDR2 reads SNEGSKA (reference sequence). The CDR3 here is CSAARTGAFF. For the CDR3, the DNA is TGCAGTGCCGCTCGCACTGGAGCTTTCTTT.

This clonotype was observed at least ten times. The rearrangement joins TRBV7-3 to TRBJ1-2; TRBD1 matches 7 bases. V was pared by 1 base and J by 8 bases, with 10 bases of the junction left unmatched. The CDR3 consists of 15 residues. Germline loops: CDR1 SGHTA, CDR2 FQGTGA. The CDR3 loop is CASSLNGQASSGYTF. The CDR3 DNA sequence: TGTGCCAGCAGCTTAAATGGACAGGCATCGAGCGGCTACACCTTC. The whole variable domain, filled in from reference TRBV7-3 and TRBJ1-2, reads GAGVSQTPSNKVTEKGKYVELRCDPISGHTALYWYRQSLGQGPEFLIYFQGTGAADDSGLPNDRFFAVRPEGSVSTLKIQRTERGDSAVYLCASSLNGQASSGYTFGSGTRLTVV.

The chain uses TRBV20-1 and TRBJ1-2; possible D gene TRBD1, 5 bases. With 4 bases removed from V and 4 bases from J, the gap between germline ends came to 10 bases. Germline CDR1 reads DFQATT; CDR2 reads SNEGSKA (reference sequence). This CDR3 spans 12 amino acids. The CDR3 here is CSATSDTYGYTF. CDR3 sequence (DNA): TGCAGTGCTACCTCGGACACCTATGGCTACACCTTC.

This clonotype showed up just a few times. The junction shows a germline mismatch at one end, possibly a read error. Written as DNA, the CDR3 is TGTGCCAGTAAAGACCCCCGACAGCCGAATCCGCCCCAGCATTTT. Translation: CASKDPRQPNPPQHF. This sequence joins TRBV6-2 or TRBV6-3 and TRBJ1-5; D might be TRBD1 (5 bases). This CDR3 has 15 amino acids. The germline CDR1 and CDR2 sequences are MNHEY and SVGEGT.

This clonotype has just a few counts. The chain joins TRBV19 to TRBJ2-7, with D maybe TRBD1 (6 bases). The CDR3 spans 13 residues. Trimming shortened V by 8 bases and J by 6 bases, and 17 bases separated the two germline ends. CDR1 and CDR2 from the germline V gene are LNHDA and SQIVND (reference sequence). The CDR3 here is CASSGVGRGEQYF. The CDR3, as DNA: TGTGCCAGTTCTGGGGTAGGCAGGGGCGAGCAGTACTTC.

The sample holds a few counts of this clonotype. The chain joins TRBV18 to TRBJ2-1; perhaps TRBD2 as D (5 bases). Germline lookup yields CDR1 KGHSH and CDR2 LQKENI. This CDR3 spans 13 amino acids. Trimming took 2 bases from V and 14 from J, leaving 16 bases between them. CDR3 sequence: CASSPRASSGKFF. CDR3 DNA sequence: TGTGCCAGCTCACCAAGGGCTAGCTCGGGGAAGTTCTTC.

This clonotype was counted many times. V gene TRBV6-5 combines with J gene TRBJ1-1; D may be TRBD1 (5 bases). Germline CDR1 MNHEY, CDR2 SVGAGI. CDR3 length: 16 residues. The V and J ends lost 0 bases and 0 bases respectively, with 11 bases between them. The CDR3 region is CASSYSTATMNTEAFF. CDR3 nucleotide sequence: TGTGCCAGCAGTTACTCGACAGCCACTATGAACACTGAAGCTTTCTTT.

This clonotype has just a few counts. The rearrangement joins TRBV4-3 to TRBJ1-5; D unclear. Germline CDR1 LGHNA, CDR2 YSLEER. CDR3 length equals 15 residues. V dropped 2 bases and J dropped 5 bases, with 13 bases sitting between them. CDR3: CASSQRWGGHQPQHF. CDR3 in DNA: TGCGCCAGCAGCCAAAGATGGGGAGGGCATCAGCCCCAGCATTTT.

This clonotype has ten or more counts. The chain has TRBV25-1 and TRBJ1-5; TRBD1 matches 8 bases. V trimming: 4 bases; J trimming: 3 bases; junction bases outside the gene matches: 5. Germline V lookup: CDR1 MGHDK, CDR2 SYGVNS. The CDR3 has 15 amino acids. DNA for the CDR3: TGTGCCAGCAGTGTTGGACAGGGCACCAATCAGCCCCAGCATTTT. As protein: CASSVGQGTNQPQHF. Based on the CDR3 plus reference TRBV25-1 and TRBJ1-5, the full variable domain is EADIYQTPRYLVIGTGKKITLECSQTMGHDKMYWYQQDPGMELHLIHYSYGVNSTEKGDLSSESTVSRIRTEHFPLTLESARPSHTSQYLCASSVGQGTNQPQHFGDGTRLSIL.

This clonotype has ten or more counts. The V call is TRBV3-1, the J call TRBJ1-1; the D gene is possibly TRBD1 (6 bases). The V and J ends lost 4 bases and 5 bases respectively, with 14 bases between them. The CDR3 loop spans 14 amino acids. Germline loops: CDR1 LGHDT, CDR2 YNNKEL (reference sequence). The CDR3 sequence: CASSLQGIGTEAFF. The CDR3 DNA reads TGTGCCAGCAGCCTACAGGGCATAGGAACTGAAGCTTTCTTT.

This clonotype was detected many times. The V call is TRBV7-3, the J call TRBJ1-2; D is perhaps TRBD1 (6 bases). Germline-derived CDR1 and CDR2 are SGHTA and FQGTGA. The CDR3 totals 15 residues. Trimming removed 5 bases at V and 8 bases at J, with 21 bases between. CDR3: CASSPSGGGAAGYTF. The CDR3, as DNA: TGTGCCAGCAGCCCCTCCGGGGGGGGGGCCGCGGGCTACACCTTC.

The chain combines TRBV5-1 with TRBJ2-7; D is perhaps TRBD1 (6 bases). V shed 4 bases and J shed 1 base, with 12 bases lying between them. Germline V gene lookup returns CDR1 SGHRS and CDR2 YFSETQ. The CDR3 sequence is 14 residues long. CDR3 sequence: CASSLATGSYEQYF. The DNA of the CDR3 is TGCGCCAGCAGCCTTGCAACAGGGTCCTACGAGCAGTACTTC.

This clonotype was detected ten times or more. This chain joins TRBV11-1 and TRBJ2-1; D is possibly TRBD1 (5 bases). The germline V gene has CDR1 SGHAT and CDR2 FQDESV (reference sequence). This CDR3 has 14 amino acids. V lost 7 bases to trimming and J lost 0 bases, with 10 bases between them. The CDR3 DNA reads as TGTGCCAGCACCATTCAGGGCTCCTACAATGAGCAGTTCTTC. It is translated as CASTIQGSYNEQFF.

This clonotype was counted ten times or more. This rearrangement joins TRBV7-2 to TRBJ2-1, with 8 bases that match TRBD2. The CDR3 runs to 16 residues. The germline V gene encodes CDR1 SGHTA and CDR2 FQGNSA. V lost 1 base to trimming and J lost 7 bases; unmatched junction nucleotides: 9. CDR3 in DNA: TGTGCCAGCAGCTTAGTGGGAGGCGGGGGGAAGAATGAGCAGTTCTTC. Amino acids: CASSLVGGGGKNEQFF.

This chain links TRBV12-3 or TRBV12-4 with TRBJ1-5; a possible D gene is TRBD1 (5 bases). The CDR3 spans 13 residues. Deletions cut 5 bases from V and 5 bases from J, with 10 bases between. CDR3 DNA sequence: TGTGCCAGCAGTCCCGACAGTTATCAGCCCCAGCATTTT. Translated: CASSPDSYQPQHF.

This clonotype was observed at least ten times. The chain carries TRBV5-5 and TRBJ2-1; the D is unclear. The ends were cut back, 2 bases at V and 6 bases at J, with 6 bases in the middle. The CDR3 has 12 amino acids. CDR1 and CDR2 (germline): SGHKS, YYEKEE (reference sequence). This CDR3 is CASSFAANEQFF. The CDR3 nucleotides are TGTGCCAGCAGCTTCGCAGCCAATGAGCAGTTCTTC.

This clonotype has at least ten counts. The V gene is TRBV20-1, the J gene TRBJ1-1; D gene unclear. The length of the CDR3 is 11 residues. Trimming stripped 6 bases from V and 1 base from J, with 6 bases between. Germline CDR1 DFQATT, CDR2 SNEGSKA (reference sequence). In DNA form, the CDR3 reads TGCAGTGCCCGACCGAACACTGAAGCTTTCTTT. Residues: CSARPNTEAFF.

The table lists this clonotype with many counts. The V call is TRBV5-1, the J call TRBJ1-1; D gene uncertain. The CDR3 length is 13 residues. Germline V CDR1 and CDR2: SGHRS, YFSETQ. Trimming shortened V by 1 base and J by 3 bases, and 7 bases separated the two germline ends. CDR3 in DNA: TGCGCCAGCAGCTTGTTGGCAGACACTGAAGCTTTCTTT. Protein product: CASSLLADTEAFF.

The table lists this clonotype with many counts. This sequence joins TRBV7-2 and TRBJ2-5; the match to TRBD2 covers 9 bases. CDR1 and CDR2 from the germline V gene are SGHTA and FQGNSA. This CDR3 contains 13 residues. J was trimmed by 9 bases and V by 5 bases; bases with no gene match: 7. Here the CDR3 reads CASSPLAGSPQYF. CDR3 sequence (DNA): TGTGCCAGCAGCCCGCTAGCGGGGTCGCCCCAGTACTTC.